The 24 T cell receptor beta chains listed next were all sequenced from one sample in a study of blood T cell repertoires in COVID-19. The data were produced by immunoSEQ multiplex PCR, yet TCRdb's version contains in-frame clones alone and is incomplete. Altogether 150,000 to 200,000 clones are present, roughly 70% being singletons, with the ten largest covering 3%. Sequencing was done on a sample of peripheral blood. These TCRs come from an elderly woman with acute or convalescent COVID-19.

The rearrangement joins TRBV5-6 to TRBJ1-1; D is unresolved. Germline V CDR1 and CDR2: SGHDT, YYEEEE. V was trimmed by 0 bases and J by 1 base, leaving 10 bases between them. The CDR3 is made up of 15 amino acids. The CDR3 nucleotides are TGTGCCAGCAGCTTGGACCCAGGTGGGAACACTGAAGCTTTCTTT. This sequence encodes CASSLDPGGNTEAFF.

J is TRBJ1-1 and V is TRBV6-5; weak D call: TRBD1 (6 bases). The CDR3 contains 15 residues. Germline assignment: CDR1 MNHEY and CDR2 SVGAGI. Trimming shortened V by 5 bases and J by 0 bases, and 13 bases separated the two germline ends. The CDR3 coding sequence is TGTGCCAGCAGTCCCCAACAGGGTATGAACACTGAAGCTTTCTTT. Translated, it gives CASSPQQGMNTEAFF.

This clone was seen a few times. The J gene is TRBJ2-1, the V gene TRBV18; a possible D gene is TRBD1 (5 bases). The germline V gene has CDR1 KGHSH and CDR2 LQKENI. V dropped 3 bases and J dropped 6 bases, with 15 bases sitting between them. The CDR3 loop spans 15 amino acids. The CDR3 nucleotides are TGTGCCAGCTCACCGGGCAGGGTGGCGTTCAATGAGCAGTTCTTC. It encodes CASSPGRVAFNEQFF.

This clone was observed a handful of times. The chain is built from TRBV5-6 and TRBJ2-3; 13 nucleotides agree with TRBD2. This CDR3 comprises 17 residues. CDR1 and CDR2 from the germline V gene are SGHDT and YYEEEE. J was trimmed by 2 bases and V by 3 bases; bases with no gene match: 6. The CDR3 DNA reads TGTGCCAGCAGCTCAGGACTAGCGGGGGCCACCACAGATACGCAGTATTTT. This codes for CASSSGLAGATTDTQYF.

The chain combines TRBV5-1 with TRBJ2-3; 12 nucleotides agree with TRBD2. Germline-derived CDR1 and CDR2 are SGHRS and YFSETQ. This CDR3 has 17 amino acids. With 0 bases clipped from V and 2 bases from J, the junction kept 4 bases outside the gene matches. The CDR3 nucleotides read TGCGCCAGCAGCTTGGCACTAGCGGGAGGTGTCACAGATACGCAGTATTTT. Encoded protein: CASSLALAGGVTDTQYF.

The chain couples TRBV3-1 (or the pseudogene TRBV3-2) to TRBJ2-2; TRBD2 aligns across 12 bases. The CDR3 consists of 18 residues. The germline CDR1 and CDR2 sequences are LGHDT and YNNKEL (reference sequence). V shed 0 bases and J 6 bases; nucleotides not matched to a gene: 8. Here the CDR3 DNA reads TGTGCCAGCAGCCAAGATCTAGCGGGAGGGTTAGGGGCCGGGGAGCTGTTTTTT. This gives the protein CASSQDLAGGLGAGELFF.

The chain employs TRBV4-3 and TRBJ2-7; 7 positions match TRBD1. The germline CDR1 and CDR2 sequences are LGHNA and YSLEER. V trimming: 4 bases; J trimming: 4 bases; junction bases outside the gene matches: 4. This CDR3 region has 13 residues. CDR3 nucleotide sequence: TGCGCCAGCAGCCCTCACAGGGGATACGAGCAGTACTTC. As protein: CASSPHRGYEQYF.

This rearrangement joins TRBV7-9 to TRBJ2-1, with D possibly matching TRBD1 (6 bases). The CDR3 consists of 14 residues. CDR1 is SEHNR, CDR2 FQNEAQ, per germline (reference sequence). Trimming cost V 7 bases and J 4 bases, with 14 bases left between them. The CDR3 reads CASTRQERYNEQFF. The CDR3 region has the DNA TGTGCCAGCACCCGACAGGAGAGATACAATGAGCAGTTCTTC.

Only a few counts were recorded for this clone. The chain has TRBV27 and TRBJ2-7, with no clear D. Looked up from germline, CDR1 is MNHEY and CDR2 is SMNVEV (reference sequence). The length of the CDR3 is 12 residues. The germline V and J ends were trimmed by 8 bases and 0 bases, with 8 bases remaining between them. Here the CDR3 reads CASRLSSYEQYF. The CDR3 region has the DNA TGTGCCAGCCGACTGAGCTCCTACGAGCAGTACTTC.

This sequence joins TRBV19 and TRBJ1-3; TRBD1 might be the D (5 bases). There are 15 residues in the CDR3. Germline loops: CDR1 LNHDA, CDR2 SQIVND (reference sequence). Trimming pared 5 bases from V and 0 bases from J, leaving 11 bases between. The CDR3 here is CASSSTGASGNTIYF. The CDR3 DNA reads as TGTGCCAGTAGTTCCACAGGCGCCTCTGGAAACACCATATATTTT.

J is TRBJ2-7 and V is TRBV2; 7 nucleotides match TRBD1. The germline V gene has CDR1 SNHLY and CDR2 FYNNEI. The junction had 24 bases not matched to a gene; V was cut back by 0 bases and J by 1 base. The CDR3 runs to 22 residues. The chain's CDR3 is CASSEASLFDLTKGARSYEQYF. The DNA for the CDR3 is TGTGCCAGCAGTGAAGCAAGTCTCTTCGACCTAACAAAGGGGGCAAGATCCTACGAGCAGTACTTC.

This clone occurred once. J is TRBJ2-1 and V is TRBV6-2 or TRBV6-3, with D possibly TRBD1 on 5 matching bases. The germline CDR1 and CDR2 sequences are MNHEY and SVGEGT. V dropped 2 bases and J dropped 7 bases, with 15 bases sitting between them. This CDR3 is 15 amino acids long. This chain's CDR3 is CASSYRAGWLNEQFF. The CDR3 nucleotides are TGTGCCAGCAGTTACCGGGCAGGGTGGTTAAATGAGCAGTTCTTC.

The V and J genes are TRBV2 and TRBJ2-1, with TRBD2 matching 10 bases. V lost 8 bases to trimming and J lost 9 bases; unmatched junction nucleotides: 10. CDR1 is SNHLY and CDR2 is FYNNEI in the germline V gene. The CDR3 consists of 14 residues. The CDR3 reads CASGGLAGESEQFF. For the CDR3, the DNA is TGTGCCAGCGGAGGTCTAGCGGGAGAAAGTGAGCAGTTCTTC.

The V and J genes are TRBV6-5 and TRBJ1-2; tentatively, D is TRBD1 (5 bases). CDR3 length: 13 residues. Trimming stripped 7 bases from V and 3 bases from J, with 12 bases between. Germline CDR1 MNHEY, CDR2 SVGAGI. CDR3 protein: CASTVMTDYGYTF. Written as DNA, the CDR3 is TGTGCCAGCACCGTTATGACAGACTATGGCTACACCTTC.

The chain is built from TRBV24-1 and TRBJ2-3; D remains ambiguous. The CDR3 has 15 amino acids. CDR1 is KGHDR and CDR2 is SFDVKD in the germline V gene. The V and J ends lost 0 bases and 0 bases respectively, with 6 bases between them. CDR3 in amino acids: CATSDLRESTDTQYF. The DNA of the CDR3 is TGTGCCACCAGTGATTTGCGTGAGAGCACAGATACGCAGTATTTT.

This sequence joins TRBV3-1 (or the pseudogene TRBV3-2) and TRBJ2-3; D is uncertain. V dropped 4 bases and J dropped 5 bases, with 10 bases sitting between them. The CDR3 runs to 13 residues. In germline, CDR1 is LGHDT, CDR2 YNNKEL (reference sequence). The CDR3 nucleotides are TGTGCCAGCAGCCCCTCTTTAGTAGATACGCAGTATTTT. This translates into CASSPSLVDTQYF.

The CDR3 sequence is CASRKGTGTGRQETQYF. DNA for the CDR3: TGTGCCAGCAGAAAAGGGACCGGGACAGGGCGCCAAGAGACCCAGTACTTC. The V and J genes are TRBV2 and TRBJ2-5; 9 positions agree with TRBD1. The CDR3 totals 17 residues. Germline CDR1 reads SNHLY; CDR2 reads FYNNEI. The junction had 12 bases not matched to a gene; V was cut back by 6 bases and J by 1 base.

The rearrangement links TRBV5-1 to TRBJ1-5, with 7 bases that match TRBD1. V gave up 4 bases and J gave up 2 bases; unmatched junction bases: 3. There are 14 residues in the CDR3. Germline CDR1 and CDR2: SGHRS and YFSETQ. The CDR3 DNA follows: TGCGCCAGCAGCCCCGGGACAGGCAATCAGCCCCAGCATTTT. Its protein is CASSPGTGNQPQHF.

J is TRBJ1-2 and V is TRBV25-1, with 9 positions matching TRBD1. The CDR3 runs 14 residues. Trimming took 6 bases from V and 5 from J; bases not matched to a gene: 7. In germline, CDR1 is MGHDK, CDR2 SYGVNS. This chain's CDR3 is CASRGQGSEYGYTF. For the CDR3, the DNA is TGTGCCAGCAGGGGACAGGGATCTGAATATGGCTACACCTTC.

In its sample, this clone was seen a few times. The CDR3 here is CASSQGPLFMNTEAFF. DNA of the CDR3: TGTGCCAGCAGCCAAGGTCCCCTATTCATGAACACTGAAGCTTTCTTT. The rearrangement joins TRBV3-1 (or the pseudogene TRBV3-2) to TRBJ1-1; D gene ambiguous. Germline CDR1 is LGHDT and CDR2 is YNNKEL (reference sequence). CDR3 length equals 16 residues. The V and J ends lost 1 base and 0 bases respectively, with 12 bases between them.

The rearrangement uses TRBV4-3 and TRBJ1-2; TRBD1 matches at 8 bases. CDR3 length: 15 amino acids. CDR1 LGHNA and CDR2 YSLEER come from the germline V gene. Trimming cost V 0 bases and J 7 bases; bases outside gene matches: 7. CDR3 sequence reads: CASSQEDRTGFGYTF. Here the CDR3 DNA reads TGCGCCAGCAGCCAAGAGGACCGGACAGGGTTTGGCTACACCTTC.

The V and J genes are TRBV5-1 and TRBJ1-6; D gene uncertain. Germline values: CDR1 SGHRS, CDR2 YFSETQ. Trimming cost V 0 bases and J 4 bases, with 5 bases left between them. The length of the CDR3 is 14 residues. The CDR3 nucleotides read TGCGCCAGCAGCTTGGACCAGTATAATTCACCCCTCCACTTT. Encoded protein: CASSLDQYNSPLHF.

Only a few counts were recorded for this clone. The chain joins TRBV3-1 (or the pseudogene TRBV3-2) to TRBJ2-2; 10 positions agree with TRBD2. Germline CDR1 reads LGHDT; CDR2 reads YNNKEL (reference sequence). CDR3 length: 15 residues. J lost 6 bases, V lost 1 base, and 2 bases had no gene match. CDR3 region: CASSQASGSSGELFF. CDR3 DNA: TGTGCCAGCAGCCAAGCTAGCGGGAGCTCCGGGGAGCTGTTTTTT.

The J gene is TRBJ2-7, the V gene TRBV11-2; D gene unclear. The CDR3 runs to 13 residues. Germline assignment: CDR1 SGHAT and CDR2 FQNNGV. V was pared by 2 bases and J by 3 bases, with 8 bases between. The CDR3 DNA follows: TGTGCCAGCAGCTTATTGGGCAACTACGAGCAGTACTTC. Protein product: CASSLLGNYEQYF.